This passage covers 23 T cell receptor beta chains from one sample sequenced in a study of blood T cells in healthy people across ages. Then a second PCR, running roughly 7 to 12 cycles, was carried out with a sample-barcoded 5' primer and a J-beta primer mix. From the 5' RACE reads, TCRdb called clonotypes with MiXCR, one entry per CDR3 protein. The sample lists about 1,600,000 distinct CDR3 sequences; roughly 45% were seen once. Sample: blood. The receptors stem from a woman aged 18-30 years in good health.

This clonotype was observed a few times. The V and J genes are TRBV15 and TRBJ2-7; TRBD1 agrees at 7 bases. Germline V lookup: CDR1 LNHNV, CDR2 YYDKDF (reference sequence). V gave up 8 bases and J gave up 7 bases; unmatched junction bases: 17. The CDR3 consists of 15 residues. The CDR3 spells CATFNPGQTFKEQYF. The CDR3 DNA sequence: TGTGCCACCTTTAACCCGGGACAGACGTTTAAGGAGCAGTACTTC.

This clonotype has only one observation. The CDR3 here is CSAREGSQETQYF. The DNA of the CDR3 is TGCAGTGCTAGAGAGGGCAGCCAAGAGACCCAGTACTTC. This rearrangement joins TRBV20-1 to TRBJ2-5; D is uncertain. The germline V gene encodes CDR1 DFQATT and CDR2 SNEGSKA (reference sequence). V lost 0 bases, J lost 1 base, and 6 bases lay in between. There are 13 residues in the CDR3.

This chain joins TRBV11-2 and TRBJ1-1; TRBD1 matches at 9 bases. This CDR3 is 14 amino acids long. The ends lost 3 bases at V and 6 bases at J; junction bases unmatched: 5. CDR1 and CDR2 from the germline V gene are SGHAT and FQNNGV. The CDR3, as DNA: TGTGCCAGCAGCTTTGGACAGGGGATTTCTGAAGCTTTCTTT. Translated, it gives CASSFGQGISEAFF. The full variable domain, with the rest looked up from reference TRBV11-2 and TRBJ1-1, is EAGVAQSPRYKIIEKRQSVAFWCNPISGHATLYWYQQILGQGPKLLIQFQNNGVVDDSQLPKDRFSAERLKGVDSTLKIQPAKLEDSAVYLCASSFGQGISEAFFGQGTRLTVV.

This rearrangement joins TRBV11-2 to TRBJ1-2, with D possibly TRBD1 on 5 matching bases. Germline lookup yields CDR1 SGHAT and CDR2 FQNNGV. V was cut by 0 bases and J by 4 bases, with 12 bases left in between. CDR3 size: 15 residues. The CDR3 region is CASSLEAGILYGYTF. CDR3 DNA: TGTGCCAGCAGCTTAGAGGCAGGGATTCTCTATGGCTACACCTTC.

In this sample, this clonotype turned up a few times. V and J are TRBV29-1 and TRBJ2-5, with TRBD1 matching 10 bases. The DNA end lines up better with TRBJ2-7; the J call may be wrong. Germline V gene sequence: CDR1 SQVTM, CDR2 ANQGSEA. CDR3 size: 15 residues. The CDR3 nucleotides are TGCAGCGTTGAAGATCGGGGGGACAGGGGCCCCGAGCAGTACTTC. This sequence encodes CSVEDRGDRGPEQYF.

The J gene is TRBJ2-2, the V gene TRBV6-1; the D call may be TRBD1 or TRBD2 (6 bases each). Germline lookup yields CDR1 MNHNS and CDR2 SASEGT. This CDR3 is built from 15 residues. V dropped 7 bases and J dropped 2 bases, with 14 bases sitting between them. The CDR3 is CASNYRGLNTGELFF. The CDR3 bases are TGTGCCAGCAATTATCGGGGGCTAAACACCGGGGAGCTGTTTTTT.

The table lists this clonotype with a few counts. V gene TRBV28 combines with J gene TRBJ2-7; D is uncertain. Germline V CDR1 and CDR2: MDHEN, SYDVKM. Trimming pared 5 bases from V and 7 bases from J, leaving 12 bases between. CDR3 length: 12 amino acids. The chain's CDR3 is CASSNPGKEQYF. The CDR3 DNA sequence: TGTGCCAGCAGTAACCCCGGTAAGGAGCAGTACTTC.

The chain combines TRBV6-5 with TRBJ2-1, with D uncertain. CDR1 is MNHEY and CDR2 is SVGAGI in the germline V gene. CDR3 length: 12 amino acids. V lost 7 bases, J lost 8 bases, and 12 bases lay in between. The DNA of the CDR3 is TGTGCCAGCATCCCGGGTGCCTATGAGCAGTTCTTC. Its translation is CASIPGAYEQFF.

The J gene is TRBJ2-5, the V gene TRBV30; D could derive from TRBD1 or TRBD2 (5 bases each). CDR1 and CDR2 (germline): GTSNPN, SVGIG (reference sequence). CDR3 length equals 12 residues. Trimming shortened V by 0 bases and J by 10 bases, and 12 bases separated the two germline ends. The chain's CDR3 is CAWSVGPGNQYF. The CDR3 DNA reads TGTGCCTGGAGTGTGGGACCCGGAAACCAGTACTTC. Supplemented by reference TRBV30 and TRBJ2-5, the full variable domain reads SQTIHQWPATLVQPVGSPLSLECTVEGTSNPNLYWYRQAAGRGLQLLFYSVGIGQISSEVPQNLSASRPQDRQFILSSKKLLLSDSGFYLCAWSVGPGNQYFGPGTRLLVL.

This clonotype was recorded a few times. The CDR3 coding sequence is TGCAGCGTTGAGGGGGGTGCGGGCGCCACAGATACGCAGTATTTT. It specifies CSVEGGAGATDTQYF. The chain couples TRBV29-1 to TRBJ2-3, with D perhaps matching TRBD2 (6 bases). There are 15 residues in the CDR3. V was trimmed by 3 bases and J by 2 bases, leaving 15 bases between them. Germline V gives CDR1 SQVTM, CDR2 ANQGSEA.

The chain couples TRBV29-1 to TRBJ2-1; D gene ambiguous. The DNA end is a closer match to TRBJ2-7, so the J assignment may be wrong. Looked up from germline, CDR1 is SQVTM and CDR2 is ANQGSEA. The CDR3 totals 14 residues. The CDR3, as DNA: TGCAGCGGAGTACCGGGCCACTCCTACAATGAGCAGTACTTC. This encodes CSGVPGHSYNEQYF.

J is TRBJ2-5 and V is TRBV9; D perhaps matches TRBD2 (6 bases). V dropped 0 bases and J dropped 2 bases, with 11 bases sitting between them. Germline CDR1 is SGDLS and CDR2 is YYNGEE. The CDR3 spans 15 residues. In DNA form, the CDR3 reads TGTGCCAGCAGCGTAGGGGCGGGGATACAAGAGACCCAGTACTTC. Its protein product is CASSVGAGIQETQYF.

There are many counts of this clonotype. J is TRBJ2-1 and V is TRBV6-6, with 7 bases fitting TRBD2. This CDR3 region has 14 residues. Germline V CDR1 and CDR2: MNHNY, SVGAGI (reference sequence). V trimming: 6 bases; J trimming: 14 bases; junction bases outside the gene matches: 16. The CDR3 is CASSRPMGEGPEFF. The CDR3 region has the DNA TGTGCCAGCAGCCGCCCAATGGGGGAGGGCCCAGAGTTCTTC.

This clonotype was found once. The germline gene is not matched at one end of the junction; a read error may be the cause. The chain employs TRBV20-1 and TRBJ2-5; D possibly corresponds to TRBD1 (6 bases). The CDR3 totals 15 residues. The germline V gene encodes CDR1 DFQATT and CDR2 SNEGSKA (reference sequence). CDR3 coding DNA: TGCAGTGGTAGAGAACCGGGACATGGCTTGTTCCGGCAGTACTTC. Translation gives CSGREPGHGLFRQYF.

This rearrangement joins TRBV27 to TRBJ2-1; D gene uncertain. The CDR3 loop spans 15 amino acids. Trimming took 0 bases from V and 2 from J, leaving 8 bases between them. The V gene's germline CDR1 is MNHEY and CDR2 SMNVEV (reference sequence). The CDR3 nucleotides are TGTGCCAGCAGTTTATCCGTCGGAGCCTACAATGAGCAGTTCTTC. This translates into CASSLSVGAYNEQFF.

The genes are TRBV12-3 or TRBV12-4 and TRBJ2-7; TRBD1 matches 8 bases. The CDR3 covers 15 residues. After removal of 5 bases from V and 3 bases from J, the junction contained 9 bases not matched to a gene. The CDR3 is CASSRAGTGNYEQYF. DNA of the CDR3: TGTGCCAGCAGTCGGGCCGGGACAGGTAACTACGAGCAGTACTTC.

This clonotype was seen a single time. An end of the junction does not agree with germline; a read error may underlie this. This sequence joins TRBV2 and TRBJ1-2; 7 bases line up with TRBD1. The germline CDR1 and CDR2 sequences are SNHLY and FYNNEI. The CDR3 runs to 14 residues. In DNA, the CDR3 is TGCGCCAGCATGAGGGTGGGACAGAGGGATGGCTACACCTTC. The encoded protein is CASMRVGQRDGYTF.

In its sample, this clonotype was seen once. J is TRBJ2-6 and V is TRBV24-1, with D possibly being TRBD1 (7 bases). In germline, CDR1 is KGHDR, CDR2 SFDVKD. CDR3 length: 18 amino acids. Trimming removed 4 bases at V and 2 bases at J, with 17 bases between. Written as DNA, the CDR3 is TGTGCCACCAGTGACCCTAACAGGGGAGGCCCTGGGGCCAACGTCCTGACTTTC. Residues: CATSDPNRGGPGANVLTF.

The V and J genes are TRBV7-9 and TRBJ2-5, with a weak D call TRBD2 (5 bases). The CDR3 runs 16 residues. The V end lost 0 bases, the J end lost 7 bases, and 18 bases lay between the germline ends. Per germline, CDR1 SEHNR and CDR2 FQNEAQ (reference sequence). DNA of the CDR3: TGTGCCAGCAGCTTAGCGATGGGGAACGTGGGGAGGACCCAGTACTTC. It yields the protein CASSLAMGNVGRTQYF.

This chain uses TRBV18 with TRBJ2-3; D is unresolved. CDR1 is KGHSH and CDR2 is LQKENI in the germline V gene. This CDR3 is built from 15 residues. V shed 3 bases and J shed 4 bases, with 14 bases lying between them. This CDR3 is CASSPRSTGADTQYF. The CDR3 DNA follows: TGTGCCAGCTCACCTCGGTCAACCGGAGCAGATACGCAGTATTTT. The variable domain in full, with the rest retrieved from reference TRBV18 and TRBJ2-3, is NAGVMQNPRHLVRRRGQEARLRCSPMKGHSHVYWYRQLPEEGLKFMVYLQKENIIDESGMPKERFSAEFPKEGPSILRIQQVVRGDSAAYFCASSPRSTGADTQYFGPGTRLTVL.

The chain uses TRBV6-1 and TRBJ1-5, with D uncertain. Deletions cut 7 bases from V and 4 bases from J, with 17 bases between. The CDR3 covers 15 residues. Germline assignment: CDR1 MNHNS and CDR2 SASEGT. The CDR3: CASIGLGFGNQPQHF. CDR3 DNA sequence: TGTGCCAGCATAGGATTGGGGTTTGGGAATCAGCCCCAGCATTTT.

This chain uses TRBV20-1 with TRBJ1-1; perhaps TRBD1 as D (6 bases). The V gene lost 2 bases and the J gene lost 5 bases, with 15 bases spanning the gap. The CDR3 covers 14 residues. Germline loops: CDR1 DFQATT, CDR2 SNEGSKA (reference sequence). CDR3 sequence reads: CSARRGARRTEAFF. CDR3 sequence (DNA): TGCAGTGCTAGAAGGGGGGCGCGACGGACTGAAGCTTTCTTT.

This clonotype was observed a handful of times. The rearrangement links TRBV6-5 to TRBJ2-5, with TRBD2 matching over 8 bases. Germline assignment: CDR1 MNHEY and CDR2 SVGAGI. The CDR3 has 15 residues. J gave up 2 bases and V 5 bases, and 7 bases lay outside the gene matches. CDR3 amino acids: CASSATGGIQETQYF. The CDR3 nucleotides read TGTGCCAGCAGTGCCACGGGAGGGATACAAGAGACCCAGTACTTC.